This TCR beta chain was documented in a study of shared clonotypes between healthy human individuals. Study outcomes and limitations: Non-shared clonotypes were found to have lower generation probabilities than the clonotypes that were shared by all four of the sorted-subset donors. Four donors held 4.5% to 5% of naive CD4 clonotypes in common.

Every subset had its genomic DNA shared out evenly among several immunoSEQ plates. The table came from immunoSEQ multiplex PCR; TCRdb's copy has only in-frame clones and leaves some out. The profile shows fewer than 3 million clones, 85% to 95% of them singletons. Germline CDR1 SGHRS, CDR2 YFSETQ. V lost 6 bases and J 0 bases, leaving 9 bases between the germline ends. The CDR3 is made up of 14 amino acids. Note on this clone: Its specificity is not known.

This sequence was found in a young man in good health. Some clones in this sample may be carry-over from other donors' samples. Sample: naive CD4+ T cells from PBMCs. Subset: CD45RA+ positively selected. The chain has TRBV5-1 and TRBJ2-2, with unresolved D. DNA of the CDR3: TGCGCCAGCACAGCCGGAGCGAACACCGGGGAGCTGTTTTTT. Its protein is CASTAGANTGELFF.